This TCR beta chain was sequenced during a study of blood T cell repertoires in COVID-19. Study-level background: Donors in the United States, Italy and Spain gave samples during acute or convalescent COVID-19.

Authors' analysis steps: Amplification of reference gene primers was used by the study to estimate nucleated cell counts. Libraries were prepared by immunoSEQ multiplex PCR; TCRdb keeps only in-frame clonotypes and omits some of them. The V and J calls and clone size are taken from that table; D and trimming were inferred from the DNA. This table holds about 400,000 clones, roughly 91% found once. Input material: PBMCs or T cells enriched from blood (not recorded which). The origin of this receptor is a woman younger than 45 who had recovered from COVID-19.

CDR3 in DNA: TGTGCCAGCAGCGTAGTGGTGCGGGCTGCGGGTTCCAATGAGCAGTTCTTC. Its translation is CASSVVVRAAGSNEQFF. The chain uses TRBV9 and TRBJ2-1; D is possibly TRBD2 (5 bases). Trimming shortened V by 0 bases and J by 6 bases, and 19 bases separated the two germline ends. The CDR3 runs to 17 residues. Germline values: CDR1 SGDLS, CDR2 YYNGEE. Variable domain in full (rest from reference TRBV9 and TRBJ2-1): DSGVTQTPKHLITATGQRVTLRCSPRSGDLSVYWYQQSLDQGLQFLIQYYNGEERAKGNILERFSAQQFPDLHSELNLSSLELGDSALYFCASSVVVRAAGSNEQFFGPGTRLTVL.